A single sample gave rise to the 20 T cell receptor beta chains below, sequenced in a study of blood T cell repertoires in COVID-19. Assay: immunoSEQ multiplex PCR; the TCRdb copy retains only in-frame clones and omits some. The profile shows 390,000 or so clones, around 86% of them singletons. The sample was PBMCs or T cells enriched from blood (not recorded which). These receptors came from a woman aged 50 to 65 who had recovered from COVID-19.

This clone came up a few times. In the same sample, other DNA sequences code for this CDR3. V and J are TRBV18 and TRBJ1-2, with TRBD1 matching over 7 bases. The CDR3 is made up of 13 amino acids. Germline V gene sequence: CDR1 KGHSH, CDR2 LQKENI. Trimming cost V 3 bases and J 3 bases; bases outside gene matches: 1. The CDR3 bases are TGTGCCAGCTCACCCGGACAGGACTATGGCTACACCTTC. Its translation: CASSPGQDYGYTF. Using reference TRBV18 and TRBJ1-2 for the parts outside the CDR3, the full variable domain is NAGVMQNPRHLVRRRGQEARLRCSPMKGHSHVYWYRQLPEEGLKFMVYLQKENIIDESGMPKERFSAEFPKEGPSILRIQQVVRGDSAAYFCASSPGQDYGYTFGSGTRLTVV.

The V and J genes are TRBV6-1 and TRBJ1-5; a possible D gene is TRBD1 (6 bases). CDR3 length equals 13 residues. Germline V lookup: CDR1 MNHNS, CDR2 SASEGT. V lost 3 bases, J lost 14 bases, and 17 bases lay in between. In DNA form, the CDR3 reads TGTGCCAGCAGTGATGTAGGACAGTCTGTCGAGCATTTT. Its protein is CASSDVGQSVEHF.

The CDR3 here is CASSKNPGGEANYGYTF. The CDR3 DNA is TGTGCCAGCAGCAAAAACCCAGGGGGCGAAGCTAACTATGGCTACACCTTC. The chain couples TRBV5-4 to TRBJ1-2; 8 bases map to TRBD1. After removal of 4 bases from V and 0 bases from J, the junction contained 11 bases not matched to a gene. This CDR3 has 17 residues. Germline assignment: CDR1 SGHNT and CDR2 YYREEE (reference sequence).

The rearrangement joins TRBV19 to TRBJ1-2; TRBD1 might be the D (5 bases). CDR1 is LNHDA and CDR2 is SQIVND in the germline V gene (reference sequence). CDR3 size: 16 residues. V gave up 4 bases and J gave up 0 bases, with 15 bases separating them. The CDR3 reads CASSTRQLRANYGYTF. The CDR3 nucleotides are TGTGCCAGTAGTACCCGACAGCTCCGAGCTAACTATGGCTACACCTTC.

This chain links TRBV19 with TRBJ1-2; 7 bases agree with TRBD1. Germline assignment: CDR1 LNHDA and CDR2 SQIVND (reference sequence). The CDR3 contains 17 residues. With 4 bases clipped from V and 4 bases from J, the junction kept 15 bases outside the gene matches. The CDR3 loop reads CASSNQAARGRLYGYTF. In DNA, the CDR3 is TGTGCCAGTAGTAACCAAGCTGCGAGGGGGCGGCTCTATGGCTACACCTTC. Combining the CDR3 with reference TRBV19 and TRBJ1-2 gives the whole variable domain DGGITQSPKYLFRKEGQNVTLSCEQNLNHDAMYWYRQDPGQGLRLIYYSQIVNDFQKGDIAEGYSVSREKKESFPLTVTSAQKNPTAFYLCASSNQAARGRLYGYTFGSGTRLTVV.

This clone was detected once. The chain couples TRBV7-8 to TRBJ1-2; D is undetermined. The CDR3 is made up of 13 amino acids. Per germline, CDR1 SGHVS and CDR2 FQNEAQ. V was cut by 1 base and J by 1 base, with 4 bases left in between. CDR3 coding DNA: TGTGCCAGCAGCTTAGGGCATAACTATGGCTACACCTTC. Protein sequence: CASSLGHNYGYTF.

The chain combines TRBV5-4 with TRBJ2-7, with 8 bases lining up with TRBD2. Germline V gene data show CDR1 as SGHNT and CDR2 as YYREEE (reference sequence). Losses at the gene ends were 1 base for V and 0 bases for J; bases not matched to a gene: 6. This CDR3 contains 16 residues. The CDR3 nucleotides read TGTGCCAGCAGCTTGCCGGCGGGAGGTAGCTCCTACGAGCAGTACTTC. The encoded protein is CASSLPAGGSSYEQYF.

The rearrangement joins TRBV29-1 to TRBJ2-7; D possibly corresponds to TRBD2 (5 bases). This CDR3 has 13 amino acids. From germline, CDR1 is SQVTM and CDR2 ANQGSEA. The V gene lost 4 bases and the J gene lost 0 bases, with 10 bases spanning the gap. Written as DNA, the CDR3 is TGCAGCGTTGGCGACCGGGACTCCTACGAGCAGTACTTC. It is translated as CSVGDRDSYEQYF.

The CDR3 is CASSQVSNTGELFF. The CDR3 region has the DNA TGCGCCAGCAGCCAAGTATCTAACACCGGGGAGCTGTTTTTT. The V and J genes are TRBV4-3 and TRBJ2-2; D uncertain. The CDR3 runs 14 residues. V lost 1 base and J 2 bases, leaving 5 bases between the germline ends. CDR1 is LGHNA and CDR2 is YSLEER in the germline V gene.

Details on this clone: The same CDR3 can be traced to other DNA sequences in this sample. The rearrangement links TRBV6-5 to TRBJ2-1, with 7 bases lining up with TRBD2. CDR3 length: 14 amino acids. Germline V gives CDR1 MNHEY, CDR2 SVGAGI. Trimming at V came to 5 bases and at J to 6 bases, leaving 7 bases not matched to a gene. Here the CDR3 DNA reads TGTGCCAGCAGTAGGACTAGTCCGGGCAATGAGCAGTTCTTC. Translating gives CASSRTSPGNEQFF.

This chain links TRBV5-1 with TRBJ2-7; 10 bases fit TRBD1. With 3 bases clipped from V and 4 bases from J, the junction kept 13 bases outside the gene matches. The CDR3 sequence is 17 residues long. In germline, CDR1 is SGHRS, CDR2 YFSETQ. In DNA form, the CDR3 reads TGCGCCAGCAGCTCCGCCGGGGGACAGGGGATCGGTTACGAGCAGTACTTC. Amino acid sequence: CASSSAGGQGIGYEQYF.

The chain has TRBV7-2 and TRBJ1-6; D is possibly TRBD1 (5 bases). Trimming shortened V by 0 bases and J by 11 bases, and 29 bases separated the two germline ends. Germline-derived CDR1 and CDR2 are SGHTA and FQGNSA. The CDR3 consists of 20 residues. In DNA form, the CDR3 reads TGTGCCAGCAGCTTAGCGAGTTCGGATGTAGGTGGAGGGGTAGGGGCACCCCTCCACTTT. Translation gives CASSLASSDVGGGVGAPLHF.

This clone was seen a single time. The chain links TRBV12-3 or TRBV12-4 to TRBJ2-7; D gene unclear. CDR3 length: 13 amino acids. V dropped 4 bases and J dropped 3 bases, with 10 bases sitting between them. The CDR3 loop is CASSYFGGYEQYF. As DNA, the CDR3 is TGTGCCAGCAGTTATTTTGGCGGCTACGAGCAGTACTTC.

The V and J genes are TRBV5-5 and TRBJ1-1; D is unclear. Germline V CDR1 and CDR2: SGHKS, YYEKEE (reference sequence). This CDR3 contains 16 residues. Trimming shortened V by 1 base and J by 5 bases, and 18 bases separated the two germline ends. The DNA of the CDR3 is TGTGCCAGCAGCTTGATAACCTCCACAAGAGGGACTGAAGCTTTCTTT. Protein: CASSLITSTRGTEAFF.

This chain joins TRBV5-1 and TRBJ2-1, with 10 bases identical to TRBD2. The length of the CDR3 is 16 residues. Germline V gene sequence: CDR1 SGHRS, CDR2 YFSETQ. Trimming cost V 0 bases and J 5 bases; bases outside gene matches: 5. The CDR3 loop reads CASSLGLAGADNEQFF. For the CDR3, the DNA is TGCGCCAGCAGCTTGGGGCTAGCGGGGGCTGACAATGAGCAGTTCTTC.

This chain links TRBV9 with TRBJ2-3, with a tentative D call TRBD2 (6 bases). The germline gives CDR1 SGDLS, CDR2 YYNGEE. CDR3 size: 16 residues. Trimming left V 2 bases short and J 1 base short, with 14 bases between. The CDR3 sequence is CASSVSSADRTDTQYF. The DNA for the CDR3 is TGTGCCAGCAGCGTTTCTAGCGCTGACCGCACAGATACGCAGTATTTT.

The V call is TRBV5-5, the J call TRBJ2-5; TRBD1 agrees at 7 bases. V was clipped by 3 bases and J by 5 bases; unmatched bases: 10. The length of the CDR3 is 15 residues. Germline V gene sequence: CDR1 SGHKS, CDR2 YYEKEE (reference sequence). CDR3 loop: CASSSLTGPGETQYF. Written as DNA, the CDR3 is TGTGCCAGCAGCTCCCTGACAGGGCCAGGGGAGACCCAGTACTTC.

There are a few counts of this clone. The chain employs TRBV6-2 or TRBV6-3 and TRBJ1-1; 7 nucleotides line up with TRBD1. Germline V gene data show CDR1 as MNHEY and CDR2 as SVGEGT. This CDR3 contains 15 residues. Trimming at V came to 4 bases and at J to 0 bases, leaving 5 bases not matched to a gene. The CDR3 coding sequence is TGTGCCAGCAGTTCAGGACAGGACATGAACACTGAAGCTTTCTTT. It translates to CASSSGQDMNTEAFF.

The V and J genes are TRBV27 and TRBJ1-5, with D perhaps TRBD1 (5 bases). The CDR3 is 15 amino acids. Germline V gives CDR1 MNHEY, CDR2 SMNVEV (reference sequence). V lost 0 bases and J lost 3, with 9 bases in between. CDR3 in DNA: TGTGCCAGCAGTTTATCCCCAGGGAACAATCAGCCCCAGCATTTT. Its protein product is CASSLSPGNNQPQHF.

The sample holds one count of this clone. This chain joins TRBV6-5 and TRBJ2-7; 8 nucleotides agree with TRBD2. This CDR3 is built from 13 residues. Germline-derived CDR1 and CDR2 are MNHEY and SVGAGI. The junction had 6 bases not matched to a gene; V was cut back by 7 bases and J by 4 bases. The CDR3: CASNIAGTYEQYF. The CDR3 DNA reads as TGTGCCAGCAACATAGCGGGAACGTACGAGCAGTACTTC.